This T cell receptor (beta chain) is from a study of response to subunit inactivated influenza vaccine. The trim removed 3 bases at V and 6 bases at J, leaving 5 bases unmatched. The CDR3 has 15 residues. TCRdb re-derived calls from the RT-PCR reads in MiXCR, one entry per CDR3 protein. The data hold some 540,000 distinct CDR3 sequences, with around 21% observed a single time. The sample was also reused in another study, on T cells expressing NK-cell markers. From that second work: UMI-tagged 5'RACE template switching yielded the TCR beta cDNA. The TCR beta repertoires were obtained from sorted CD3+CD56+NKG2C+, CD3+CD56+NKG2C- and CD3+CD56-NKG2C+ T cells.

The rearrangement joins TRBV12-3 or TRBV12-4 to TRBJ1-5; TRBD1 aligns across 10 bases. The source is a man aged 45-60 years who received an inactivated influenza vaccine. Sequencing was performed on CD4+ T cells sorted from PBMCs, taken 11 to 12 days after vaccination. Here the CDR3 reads CASSLTGGFSQPQHF. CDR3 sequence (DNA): TGTGCCAGCAGTTTGACAGGGGGCTTTAGTCAGCCCCAGCATTTT.